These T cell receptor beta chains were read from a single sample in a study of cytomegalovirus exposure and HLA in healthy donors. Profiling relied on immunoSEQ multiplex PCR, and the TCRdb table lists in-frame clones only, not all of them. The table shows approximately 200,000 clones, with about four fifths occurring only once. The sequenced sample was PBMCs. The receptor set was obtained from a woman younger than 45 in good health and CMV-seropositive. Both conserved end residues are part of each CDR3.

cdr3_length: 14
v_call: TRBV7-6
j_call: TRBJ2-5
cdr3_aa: CASSLDSGGETQYF

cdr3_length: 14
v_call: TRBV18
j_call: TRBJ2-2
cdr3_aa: CASSPEGGTGELFF

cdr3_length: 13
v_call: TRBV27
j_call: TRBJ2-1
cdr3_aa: CASSLRVGNEQFF

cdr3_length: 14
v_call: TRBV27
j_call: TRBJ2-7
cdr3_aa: CASSFRQGGYEQYF

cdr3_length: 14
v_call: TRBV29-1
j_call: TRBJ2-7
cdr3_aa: CSVERPGTGDEQYF

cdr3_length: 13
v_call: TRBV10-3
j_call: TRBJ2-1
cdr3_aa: CAISERGYNEQFF

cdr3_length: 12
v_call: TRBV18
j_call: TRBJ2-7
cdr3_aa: CASSPRAGGEHF

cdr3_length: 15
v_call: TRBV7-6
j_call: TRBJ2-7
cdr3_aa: CASSLGTSKGYEQYF

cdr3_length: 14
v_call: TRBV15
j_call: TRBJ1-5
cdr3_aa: CATSTLRGNQPQHF

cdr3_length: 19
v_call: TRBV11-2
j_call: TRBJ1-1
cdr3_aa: CASSRDRGALSPGVTEAFF

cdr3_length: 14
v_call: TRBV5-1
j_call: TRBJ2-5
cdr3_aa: CASSFVGQGETQYF

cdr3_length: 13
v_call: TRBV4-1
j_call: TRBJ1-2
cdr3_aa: CASSQAFPQDPTF

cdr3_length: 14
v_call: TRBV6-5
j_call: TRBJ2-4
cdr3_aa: CASSYSAGKNIQYF

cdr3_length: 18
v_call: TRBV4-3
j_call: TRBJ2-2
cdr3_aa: CASSPGQTKFWNTGELFF

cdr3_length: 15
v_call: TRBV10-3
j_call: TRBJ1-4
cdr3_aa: CAISESVGAHEKLFF

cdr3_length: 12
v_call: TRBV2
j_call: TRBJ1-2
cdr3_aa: CASRGTVYGYTF

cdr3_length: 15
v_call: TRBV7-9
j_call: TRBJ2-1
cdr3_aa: CASSFTGSTYNERFF

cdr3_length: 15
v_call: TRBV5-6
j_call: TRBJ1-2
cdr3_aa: CASSLVTGANYGYTF

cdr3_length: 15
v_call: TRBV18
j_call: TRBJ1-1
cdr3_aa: CASSPQTGGGTEAFF

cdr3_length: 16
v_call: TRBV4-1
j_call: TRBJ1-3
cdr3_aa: CASSQAQGFSGNTIYF

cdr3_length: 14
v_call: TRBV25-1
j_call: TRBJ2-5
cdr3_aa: CASSESGPGNTQYF

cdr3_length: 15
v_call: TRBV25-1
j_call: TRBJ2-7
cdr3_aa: CASTGGGTGSYEQYF

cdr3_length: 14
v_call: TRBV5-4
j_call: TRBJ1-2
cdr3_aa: CASSLENSYYGYTF

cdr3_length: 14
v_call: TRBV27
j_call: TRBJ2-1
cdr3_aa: CASSLWGGLNEQFF

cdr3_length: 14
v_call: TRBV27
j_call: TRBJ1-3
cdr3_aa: CASSGALSGNTIYF

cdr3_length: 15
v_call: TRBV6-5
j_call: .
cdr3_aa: CASSYSAGQGHEQYF

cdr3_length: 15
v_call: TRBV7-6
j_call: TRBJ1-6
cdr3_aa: CASSSRTGDNSPLHF

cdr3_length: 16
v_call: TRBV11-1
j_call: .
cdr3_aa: CASSTGLAAPVDEQYF

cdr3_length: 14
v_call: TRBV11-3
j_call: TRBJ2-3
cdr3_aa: CASSPSGGVDTQYF

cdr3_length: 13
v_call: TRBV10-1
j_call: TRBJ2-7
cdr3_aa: CASSRGIAYEQYF

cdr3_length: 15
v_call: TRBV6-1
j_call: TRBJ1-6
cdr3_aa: CASSHQGAGNSPLHF

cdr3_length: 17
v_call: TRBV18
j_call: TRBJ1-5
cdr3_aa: CASSPNQISVGNQPQHF

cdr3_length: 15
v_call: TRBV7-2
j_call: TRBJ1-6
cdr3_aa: CASSSQRRNNSPLHF

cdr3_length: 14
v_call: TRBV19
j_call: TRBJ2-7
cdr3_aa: CASSIMTGEGKQYF

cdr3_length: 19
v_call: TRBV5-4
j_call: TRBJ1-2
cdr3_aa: CASSLVLSGIGRSVYGYTF

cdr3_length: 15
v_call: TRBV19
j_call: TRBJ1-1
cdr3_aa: CASTEPGLMNTEAFF

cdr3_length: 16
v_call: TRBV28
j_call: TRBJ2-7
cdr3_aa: CASSLYGGTSGYEQYF

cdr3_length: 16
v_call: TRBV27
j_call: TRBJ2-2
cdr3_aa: CASSSWAGTYTGELFF

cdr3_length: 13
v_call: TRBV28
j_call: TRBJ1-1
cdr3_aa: CASLDRGKVEAFF

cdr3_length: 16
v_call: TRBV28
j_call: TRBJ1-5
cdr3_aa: CASSYQGFVQDQPQHF

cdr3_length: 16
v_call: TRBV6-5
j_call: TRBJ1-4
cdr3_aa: CASSLTGTTGNEKLFF

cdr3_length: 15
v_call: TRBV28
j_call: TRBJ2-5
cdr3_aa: CASSLSAGGIETQYF

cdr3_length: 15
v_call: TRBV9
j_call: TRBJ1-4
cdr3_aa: CASSPTTGLGEKLFF

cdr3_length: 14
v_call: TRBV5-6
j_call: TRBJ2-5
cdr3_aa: CASSGRRAEETQYF

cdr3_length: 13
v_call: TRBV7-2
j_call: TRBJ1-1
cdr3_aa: CASSLAGNTEAFF

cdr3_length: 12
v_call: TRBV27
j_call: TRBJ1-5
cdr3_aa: CASGTGNQPQHF

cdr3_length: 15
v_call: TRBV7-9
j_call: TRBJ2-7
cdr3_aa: CASSIPPSGSYEQYF

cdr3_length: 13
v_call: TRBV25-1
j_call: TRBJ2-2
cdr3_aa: CASSEPHSGELFF

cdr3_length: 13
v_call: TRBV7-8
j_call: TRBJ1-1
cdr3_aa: CASSEQANTEAFF

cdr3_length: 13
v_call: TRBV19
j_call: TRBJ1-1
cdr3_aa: CASTRAGLMEAFF